This is a list of T cell receptor beta chains from one sample in a study of cytomegalovirus exposure and HLA in healthy donors. Clones were read by immunoSEQ multiplex PCR, and TCRdb kept only the in-frame ones, dropping some. The table lists 150,000 to 200,000 clones, 60% to 85% of them singletons, with approximately 0.99% in the top ten. The specimen sequenced was PBMCs. The receptors come from a woman in her thirties or forties in good health and CMV-seronegative. Both conserved end residues are part of each CDR3. D genes are given only for firm matches. Clone size is stated in some rows and not others, as once, few, many or a class when expanded.

TRBV7-9	NA	TRBJ1-2	TRBD1	CSSPGQGASNYGYTF	TGTTCCAGTCCAGGACAGGGGGCGTCAAACTATGGCTACACCTTC
TRBV7-8	NA	TRBJ1-5	TRBD1	CASSPGTVSNQPQHF	TGTGCCAGCAGCCCCGGGACAGTAAGCAATCAGCCCCAGCATTTT
TRBV6-5	few	TRBJ1-5	NA	CASSQDRYSNQPQHF	TGTGCCAGCAGTCAGGACAGATATAGCAATCAGCCCCAGCATTTT
TRBV19	few	TRBJ2-7	NA	CASRQGAYEQYF	TGTGCCAGTAGACAAGGAGCCTACGAGCAGTACTTC
TRBV18	NA	TRBJ1-1	NA	CASSPPPYLNTEAFF	TGTGCCAGCTCACCACCCCCGTACTTGAACACTGAAGCTTTCTTT
TRBV19	NA	TRBJ1-1	NA	CASMALTGFGTEAFF	TGTGCCAGTATGGCCCTCACAGGGTTCGGGACTGAAGCTTTCTTT
TRBV30	NA	TRBJ2-2	NA	CAWRKQTNTGELFF	TGTGCCTGGAGGAAACAGACGAACACCGGGGAGCTGTTTTTT
TRBV9	NA	TRBJ2-7	NA	CASSVGRGFQSYEQYF	TGTGCCAGCAGCGTAGGTAGAGGATTTCAGTCCTACGAGCAGTACTTC
TRBV7-9	once	TRBJ2-1	TRBD2	CASSLSTSNNEQFF	TGTGCCAGCAGCCTTTCGACTAGCAACAATGAGCAGTTCTTC
TRBV29-1	NA	TRBJ1-2	TRBD1	CSVPGTGWDYGYTF	TGCAGCGTCCCTGGGACAGGGTGGGACTATGGCTACACCTTC
TRBV6-4	NA	TRBJ2-3	NA	CASSENSRFPTDTQYF	TGTGCCAGCAGTGAAAATTCCAGGTTTCCCACAGATACGCAGTATTTT
TRBV15	NA	TRBJ2-3	TRBD2	CATGGGWELGTDTQYF	TGTGCCACCGGGGGGGGTTGGGAGTTGGGGACAGATACGCAGTATTTT
TRBV15	NA	TRBJ2-1	TRBD1	CATSTTGGNEQFF	TGTGCCACCAGCACAACAGGGGGGAATGAGCAGTTCTTC
TRBV7-2	NA	TRBJ2-7	NA	CASSLGRYEQYF	TGTGCCAGCAGCTTAGGGAGATACGAGCAGTACTTC
TRBV12-5	NA	TRBJ2-5	NA	CASGFSRAGLFPPLQETQYF	TGTGCTAGTGGTTTCTCACGTGCGGGTCTCTTTCCCCCCCTCCAAGAGACCCAGTACTTC
TRBV30	NA	TRBJ2-1	TRBD2	CAWSREGLAGGYNEQFF	TGTGCCTGGAGTCGAGAAGGACTAGCGGGAGGGTACAATGAGCAGTTCTTC
TRBV11-3	once	TRBJ1-1	NA	CASNPGALSQGNGKAFF	TGTGCCAGCAACCCTGGCGCTTTAAGTCAGGGGAACGGCAAAGCTTTCTTT
TRBV7-3	NA	TRBJ2-1	TRBD2	CASSLFLAGGPGEQFF	TGTGCCAGCAGCTTATTCCTAGCGGGAGGGCCGGGTGAGCAGTTCTTC
TRBV5-4	once	TRBJ2-5	TRBD1	CASSSGTGRETQYF	TGTGCCAGCAGTTCAGGGACAGGGAGAGAGACCCAGTACTTC
TRBV19	NA	TRBJ2-7	TRBD2	CASSIRTSGSIYEQYF	TGTGCCAGTAGTATACGGACTAGCGGGAGTATATACGAGCAGTACTTC
TRBV2	NA	TRBJ2-7	NA	CASSEVVENEQYF	TGTGCCAGCAGTGAAGTCGTAGAGAACGAGCAGTACTTC
TRBV5-1	NA	TRBJ1-1	NA	CASSLNTDGAPGDTEAFF	TGCGCCAGCAGCCTGAATACGGACGGCGCTCCGGGGGACACTGAAGCTTTCTTT
TRBV29-1	NA	TRBJ1-1	NA	CSVEDRIGDVANTEAFF	TGCAGCGTTGAAGATCGAATCGGGGATGTAGCGAACACTGAAGCTTTCTTT
TRBV5-5	NA	TRBJ2-2	NA	CASSPDRLPGELFF	TGTGCCAGCAGCCCGGACAGACTACCCGGGGAGCTGTTTTTT
TRBV11-3	NA	TRBJ2-2	TRBD1	CASSSWTGGENTGELFF	TGTGCCAGCAGCTCCTGGACAGGGGGCGAGAACACCGGGGAGCTGTTTTTT
TRBV30	NA	TRBJ2-3	TRBD2	CAWVGGSVIDTQYF	TGTGCCTGGGTGGGCGGGAGTGTTATAGATACGCAGTATTTT
TRBV13	NA	TRBJ2-7	TRBD1	CASSPVGGPYEQYF	TGTGCCAGCAGCCCGGTAGGGGGCCCCTACGAGCAGTACTTC
TRBV7-9	NA	TRBJ2-5	TRBD2	CASSSGLAEYKQYF	TGTGCCAGCAGCTCCGGACTAGCAGAGTACAAGCAGTACTTC
TRBV7-2	NA	TRBJ2-7	TRBD1	CASSLGPGQGYYEQYF	TGTGCCAGCAGCTTAGGACCGGGACAGGGGTACTACGAGCAGTACTTC
TRBV4-3	NA	TRBJ2-1	TRBD2	CASSQDWAGGGYNEQFF	TGCGCCAGCAGCCAAGATTGGGCGGGAGGGGGGTACAATGAGCAGTTCTTC
TRBV4-3	few	TRBJ2-3	TRBD2	CASSRDYGATQYF	TGCGCCAGCAGCCGGGACTATGGGGCTACGCAGTATTTT
TRBV4-1	NA	TRBJ2-1	TRBD2	CASSQGSGRYNEQFF	TGCGCCAGCAGCCAGGGTAGCGGGAGGTACAATGAGCAGTTCTTC